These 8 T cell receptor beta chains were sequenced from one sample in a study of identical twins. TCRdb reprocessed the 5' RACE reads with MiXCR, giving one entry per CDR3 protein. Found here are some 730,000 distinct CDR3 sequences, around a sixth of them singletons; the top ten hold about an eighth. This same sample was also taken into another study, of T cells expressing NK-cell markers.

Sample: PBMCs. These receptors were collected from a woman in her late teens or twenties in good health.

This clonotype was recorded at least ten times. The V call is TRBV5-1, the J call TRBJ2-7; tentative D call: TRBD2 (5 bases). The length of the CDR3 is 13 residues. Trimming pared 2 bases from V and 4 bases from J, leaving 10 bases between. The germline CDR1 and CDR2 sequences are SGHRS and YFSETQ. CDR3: CASSLQRTYEQYF. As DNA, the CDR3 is TGCGCCAGCAGCTTACAGCGGACTTACGAGCAGTACTTC. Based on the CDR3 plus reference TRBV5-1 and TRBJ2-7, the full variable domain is KAGVTQTPRYLIKTRGQQVTLSCSPISGHRSVSWYQQTPGQGLQFLFEYFSETQRNKGNFPGRFSGRQFSNSRSEMNVSTLELGDSALYLCASSLQRTYEQYFGPGTRLTVT.

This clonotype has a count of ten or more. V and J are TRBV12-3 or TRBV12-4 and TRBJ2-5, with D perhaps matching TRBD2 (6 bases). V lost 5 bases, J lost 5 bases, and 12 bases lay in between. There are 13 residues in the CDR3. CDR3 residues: CASSPGRGETQYF. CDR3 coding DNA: TGTGCCAGCAGTCCGGGACGGGGGGAGACCCAGTACTTC.

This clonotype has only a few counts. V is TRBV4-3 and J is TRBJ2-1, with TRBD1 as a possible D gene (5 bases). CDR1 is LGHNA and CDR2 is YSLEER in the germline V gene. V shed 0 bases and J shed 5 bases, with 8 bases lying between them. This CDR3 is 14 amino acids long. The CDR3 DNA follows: TGCGCCAGCAGCCAAGAACAGGTAAACAATGAGCAGTTCTTC. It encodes CASSQEQVNNEQFF.

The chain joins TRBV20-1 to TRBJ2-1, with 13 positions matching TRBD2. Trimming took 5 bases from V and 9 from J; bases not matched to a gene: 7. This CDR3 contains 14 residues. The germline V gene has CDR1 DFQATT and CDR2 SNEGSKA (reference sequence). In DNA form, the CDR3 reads TGCAGTGCTCCACCACTAGCGGGAGGGGCTGAGCAGTTCTTC. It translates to CSAPPLAGGAEQFF.

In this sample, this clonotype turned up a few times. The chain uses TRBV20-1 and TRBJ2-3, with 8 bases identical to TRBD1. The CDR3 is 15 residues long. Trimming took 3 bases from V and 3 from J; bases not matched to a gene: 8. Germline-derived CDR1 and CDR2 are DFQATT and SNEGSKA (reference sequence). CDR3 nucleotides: TGCAGTGCTAGGCCCCGGGACAGGTTAACAGATACGCAGTATTTT. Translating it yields CSARPRDRLTDTQYF.

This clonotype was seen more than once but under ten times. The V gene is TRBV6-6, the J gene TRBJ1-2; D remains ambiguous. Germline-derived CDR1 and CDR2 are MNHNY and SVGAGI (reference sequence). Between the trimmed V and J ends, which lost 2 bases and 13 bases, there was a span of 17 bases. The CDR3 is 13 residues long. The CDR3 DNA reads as TGTGCCAGCAGTTACGATAAAGGCATGCGGACCACCTTC. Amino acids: CASSYDKGMRTTF.

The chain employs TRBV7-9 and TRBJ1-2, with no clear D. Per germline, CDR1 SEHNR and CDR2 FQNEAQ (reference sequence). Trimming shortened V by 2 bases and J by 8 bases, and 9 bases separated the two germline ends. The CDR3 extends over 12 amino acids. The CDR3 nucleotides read TGTGCCAGCAGCTTACTGGTTTCGGGCTACACCTTC. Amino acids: CASSLLVSGYTF.

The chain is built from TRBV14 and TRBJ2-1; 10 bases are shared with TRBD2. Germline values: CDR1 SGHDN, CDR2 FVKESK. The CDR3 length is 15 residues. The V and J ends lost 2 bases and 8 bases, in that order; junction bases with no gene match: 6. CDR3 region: CASSQTGLAYDEQFF. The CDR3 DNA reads TGTGCCAGCAGCCAAACGGGACTAGCGTACGATGAGCAGTTCTTC.